This T cell receptor (beta chain) stems from a study of blood T cell repertoires in COVID-19. Study-wide background: Donors in the United States, Italy and Spain gave samples during acute or convalescent COVID-19. T cells, B-cell-depleted T cells, or PBMCs provided the cDNA or gDNA that served as material.

In the original workflow: Amplification from reference gene primers served as the basis for estimated nucleated cell counts. Some clones are missing from TCRdb's copy, which holds only in-frame ones; the method was immunoSEQ multiplex PCR. For V, J and clone size, that table is used; D and trimming come from the DNA. The profile covers some 190,000 clones, with around 85% appearing a single time and roughly 8% taken by the ten largest. V lost 2 bases, J lost 2 bases, and 7 bases lay in between. Per germline, CDR1 MNHNS and CDR2 SASEGT. This CDR3 is built from 13 residues. The sequence was collected from a woman in her sixties with acute or convalescent COVID-19. The rearrangement uses TRBV6-1 and TRBJ2-7, with TRBD2 as a possible D gene (6 bases). Material for sequencing was peripheral blood. The CDR3 sequence is CASSEPGAYEQYV. The CDR3, as DNA: TGTGCCAGCAGTGAACCGGGAGCCTACGAGCAGTACGTC.